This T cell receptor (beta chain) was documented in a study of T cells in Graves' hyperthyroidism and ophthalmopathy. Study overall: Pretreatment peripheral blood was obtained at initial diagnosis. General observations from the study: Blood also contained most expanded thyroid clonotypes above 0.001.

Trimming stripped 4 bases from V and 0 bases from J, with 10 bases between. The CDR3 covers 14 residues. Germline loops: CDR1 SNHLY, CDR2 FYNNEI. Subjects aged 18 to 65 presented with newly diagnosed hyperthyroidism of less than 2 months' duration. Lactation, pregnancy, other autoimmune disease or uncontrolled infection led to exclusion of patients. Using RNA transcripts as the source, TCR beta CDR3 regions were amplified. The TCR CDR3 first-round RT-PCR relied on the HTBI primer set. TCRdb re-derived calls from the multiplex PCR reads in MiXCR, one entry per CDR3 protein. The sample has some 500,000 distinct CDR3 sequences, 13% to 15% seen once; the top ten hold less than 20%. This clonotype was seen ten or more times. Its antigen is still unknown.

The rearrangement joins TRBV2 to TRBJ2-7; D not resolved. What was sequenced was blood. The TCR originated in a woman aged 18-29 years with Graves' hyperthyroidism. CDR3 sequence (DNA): TGTGCCAGCAGTGCCGGCACGTTCTCCTACGAGCAGTACTTC. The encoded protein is CASSAGTFSYEQYF. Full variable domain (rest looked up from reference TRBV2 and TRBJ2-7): EPEVTQTPSHQVTQMGQEVILRCVPISNHLYFYWYRQILGQKVEFLVSFYNNEISEKSEIFDDQFSVERPDGSNFTLKIRSTKLEDSAMYFCASSAGTFSYEQYFGPGTRLTVT.